A selection of T cell receptor beta chains follows, all from one sample in a study of blood T cell repertoires in COVID-19. The data were produced by immunoSEQ multiplex PCR, yet TCRdb's version contains in-frame clones alone and is incomplete. The sample shows about 180,000 clones, about 83% of them seen only once. The sequencing input was PBMCs or T cells enriched from blood (not recorded which). These receptors were collected from a woman between 25 and 40 years old who had recovered from COVID-19. Each CDR3 is given with its conserved first and last residue. D genes are given only for firm matches. Some rows mark clone size as missing; the rest say once, few, many or name a class of expanded clone.

V gene	J gene	clone size	D gene	CDR3 DNA	CDR3 protein
TRBV2	TRBJ1-4	-	-	TGTGCCAGCGGTACGGGGTTGGAGGAAGAAAAACTGTTTTTT	CASGTGLEEEKLFF
TRBV27	TRBJ2-1	once	TRBD1	TGTGCCAGCAGTTTAGACAGGGTGGGAAATGAGCAGTTCTTC	CASSLDRVGNEQFF
TRBV28	TRBJ2-7	-	TRBD2	TGTGCCAGCAGCCTGAGGGGACTAATTAGGCAGTACTTC	CASSLRGLIRQYF
TRBV18	TRBJ1-2	-	-	TGTGCCAGCTCCAAATCAACAGGTGGCGTCGGCTACACCTTC	CASSKSTGGVGYTF
TRBV7-2	TRBJ1-1	few	TRBD1	TGTGCCAGCAGCCGCGACAGGGGCATATTGGGCACTGAAGCTTTCTTT	CASSRDRGILGTEAFF
TRBV6-1	TRBJ2-3	-	-	TGTGCCAGCAGTGAAATGAGTCTTTCAACCACAGATACGCAGTATTTT	CASSEMSLSTTDTQYF
TRBV29-1	TRBJ2-7	-	TRBD2	TGCAGCGTTGTGCGGGGGGAGCCCTACGAGCAGTACTTC	CSVVRGEPYEQYF
TRBV9	TRBJ2-6	-	-	TGTGCCAGCAGCGTAGAGGGGTCCGGGGCCAACGTCCTGACTTTC	CASSVEGSGANVLTF
TRBV27	TRBJ2-3	-	-	TGTGCCAGCAGTTTAAATCCCAGGGGCACAGATACGCAGTATTTT	CASSLNPRGTDTQYF
TRBV7-8	TRBJ2-1	-	-	TGTGCCAGCAGCTTAAGGCGGGACCTGATTCCCAATGAGCAGTTCTTC	CASSLRRDLIPNEQFF
TRBV29-1	TRBJ2-5	once	-	TGCAGCGTTGAGGCTGATCAAGAGACCCAGTACTTC	CSVEADQETQYF
TRBV9	TRBJ2-1	-	TRBD2	TGTGCCAGCAGCGTAGCAGCGGGAGTTCCCAATGAGCAGTTCTTC	CASSVAAGVPNEQFF
TRBV28	TRBJ1-2	-	-	TGTGCCAGCAGTTTATCTCAGGGAGGGGGCTACACCTTC	CASSLSQGGGYTF
TRBV5-4	TRBJ2-5	-	-	TGTGCCAGCAGCCTGAGACTATCGTTAGAACAAGAGACCCAGTACTTC	CASSLRLSLEQETQYF
TRBV6-5	TRBJ2-5	-	TRBD1	TGTGCCAGCAGTTCACTATACAACAGGGGGAGGCGGACCCAGTACTTC	CASSSLYNRGRRTQYF
TRBV28	TRBJ1-5	-	-	TGTGCCAGCACTTCAAACGGGGGGAGAAATCAGCCCCAGCATTTT	CASTSNGGRNQPQHF
TRBV25-1	TRBJ1-3	-	-	TGTGCCAGCAGTGAATATTTTCCACAGGGATCTGGAAACACCATATATTTT	CASSEYFPQGSGNTIYF
TRBV27	TRBJ1-2	-	TRBD1	TGTGCCAGCAGTTACAACAGGGGATCCTATGGCTACACCTTC	CASSYNRGSYGYTF
TRBV9	TRBJ2-7	-	TRBD2	TGTGCCAGCAGCGCGGGACTAGCGGGGGGCGAGCAGTACTTC	CASSAGLAGGEQYF
TRBV12-5	TRBJ2-1	-	-	TGTGCTAGTGGTTTGATCCCTGCCGGGAGCTCCTACAATGAGCAGTTCTTC	CASGLIPAGSSYNEQFF
TRBV5-6	TRBJ2-7	-	TRBD1	TGTGCCAGCAGTCGTAGACAGGGGGTACCCTACGAGCAGTACTTC	CASSRRQGVPYEQYF
TRBV4-1	TRBJ2-7	-	-	TGCGCCAGCAGCCAGGGCCGGGGTTCCTACGAGCAGTACTTC	CASSQGRGSYEQYF
TRBV2	TRBJ1-4	-	-	TGTGCCAGCACCAGAGGAGAAAAACTGTTTTTT	CASTRGEKLFF
TRBV5-5	TRBJ1-1	-	-	TGTGCCAGCAGCCGACAGATGAACACTGAAGCTTTCTTT	CASSRQMNTEAFF
TRBV5-1	TRBJ1-3	once	-	TGCGCCAGCAGCTTGAATGGAGGTCCTGGAAACACCATATATTTT	CASSLNGGPGNTIYF
TRBV5-1	TRBJ2-2	-	-	TGCGCCAGCAGCTTTCTGCGGGACTCGGGGGAGCTGTTTTTT	CASSFLRDSGELFF
TRBV3-1/TRBV3-2	TRBJ2-7	-	TRBD1	TGTGCCAGCAGCCCCGGGACAGGGGGTTTTCACGAGCAGTACTTC	CASSPGTGGFHEQYF
TRBV28	TRBJ2-1	-	TRBD2	TGTGCCAGCAGCCGTCTCGTCCTAGCGGGAGGGCTGTATAATGAGCAGTTCTTC	CASSRLVLAGGLYNEQFF
TRBV7-6	TRBJ1-1	-	-	TGTGCCAGCAGCTTACGTAGGGGAACTGAAGCTTTCTTT	CASSLRRGTEAFF
TRBV18	TRBJ1-4	-	-	TGTGCCAGCTCACTTTTAGCGGGGGAAAAACTGTTTTTT	CASSLLAGEKLFF